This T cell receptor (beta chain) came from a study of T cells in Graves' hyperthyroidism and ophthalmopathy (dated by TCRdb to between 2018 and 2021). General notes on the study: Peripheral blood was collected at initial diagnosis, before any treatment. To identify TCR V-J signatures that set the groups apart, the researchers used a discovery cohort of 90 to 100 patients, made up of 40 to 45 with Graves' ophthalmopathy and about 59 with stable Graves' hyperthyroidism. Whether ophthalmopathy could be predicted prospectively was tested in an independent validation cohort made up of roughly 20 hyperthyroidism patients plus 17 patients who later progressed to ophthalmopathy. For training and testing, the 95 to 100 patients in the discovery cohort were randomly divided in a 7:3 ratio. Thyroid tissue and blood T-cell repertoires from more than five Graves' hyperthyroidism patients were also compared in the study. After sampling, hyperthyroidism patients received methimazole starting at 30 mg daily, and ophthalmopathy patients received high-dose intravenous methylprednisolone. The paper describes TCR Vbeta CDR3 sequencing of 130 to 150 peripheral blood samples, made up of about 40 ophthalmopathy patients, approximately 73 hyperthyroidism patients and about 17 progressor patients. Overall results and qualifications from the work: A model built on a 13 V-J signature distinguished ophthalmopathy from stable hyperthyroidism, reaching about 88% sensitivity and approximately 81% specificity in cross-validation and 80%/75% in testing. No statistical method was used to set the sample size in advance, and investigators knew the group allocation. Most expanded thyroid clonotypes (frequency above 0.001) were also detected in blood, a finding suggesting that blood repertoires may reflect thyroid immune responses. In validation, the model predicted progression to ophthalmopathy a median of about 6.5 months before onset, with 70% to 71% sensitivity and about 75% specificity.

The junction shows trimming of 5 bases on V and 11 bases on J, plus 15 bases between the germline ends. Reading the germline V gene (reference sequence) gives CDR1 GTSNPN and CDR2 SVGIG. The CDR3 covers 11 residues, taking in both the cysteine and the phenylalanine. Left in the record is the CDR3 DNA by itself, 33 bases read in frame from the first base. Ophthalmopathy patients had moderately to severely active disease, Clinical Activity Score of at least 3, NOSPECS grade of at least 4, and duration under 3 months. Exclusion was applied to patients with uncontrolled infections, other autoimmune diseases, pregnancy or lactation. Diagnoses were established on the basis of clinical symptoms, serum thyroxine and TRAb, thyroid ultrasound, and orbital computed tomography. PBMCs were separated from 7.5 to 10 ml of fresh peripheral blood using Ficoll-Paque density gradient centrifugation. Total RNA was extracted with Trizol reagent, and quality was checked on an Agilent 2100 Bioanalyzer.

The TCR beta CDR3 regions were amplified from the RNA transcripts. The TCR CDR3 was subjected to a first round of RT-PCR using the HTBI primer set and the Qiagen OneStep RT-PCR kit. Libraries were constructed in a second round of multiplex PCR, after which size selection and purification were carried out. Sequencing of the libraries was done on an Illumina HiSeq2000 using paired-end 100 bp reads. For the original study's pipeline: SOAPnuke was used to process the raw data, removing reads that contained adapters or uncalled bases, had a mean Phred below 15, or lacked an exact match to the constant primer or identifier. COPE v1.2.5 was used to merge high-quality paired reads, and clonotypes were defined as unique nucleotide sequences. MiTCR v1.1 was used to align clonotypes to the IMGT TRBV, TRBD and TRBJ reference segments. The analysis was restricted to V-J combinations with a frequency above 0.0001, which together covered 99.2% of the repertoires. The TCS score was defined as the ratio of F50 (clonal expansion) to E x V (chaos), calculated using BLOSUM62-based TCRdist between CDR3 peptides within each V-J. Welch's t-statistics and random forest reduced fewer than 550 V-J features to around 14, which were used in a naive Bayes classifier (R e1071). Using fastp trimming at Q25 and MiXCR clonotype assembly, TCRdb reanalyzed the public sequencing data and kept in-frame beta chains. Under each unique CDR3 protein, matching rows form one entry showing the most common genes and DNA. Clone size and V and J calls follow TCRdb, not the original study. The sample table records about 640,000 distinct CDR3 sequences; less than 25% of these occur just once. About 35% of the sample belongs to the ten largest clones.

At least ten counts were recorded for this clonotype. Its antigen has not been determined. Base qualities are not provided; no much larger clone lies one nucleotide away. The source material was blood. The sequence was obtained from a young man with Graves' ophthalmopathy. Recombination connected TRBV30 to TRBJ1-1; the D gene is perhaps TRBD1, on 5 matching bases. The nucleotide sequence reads TGTGCCTGGGCCGGGCCTCACAGGGCTTTCTTT. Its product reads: CAWAGPHRAFF.